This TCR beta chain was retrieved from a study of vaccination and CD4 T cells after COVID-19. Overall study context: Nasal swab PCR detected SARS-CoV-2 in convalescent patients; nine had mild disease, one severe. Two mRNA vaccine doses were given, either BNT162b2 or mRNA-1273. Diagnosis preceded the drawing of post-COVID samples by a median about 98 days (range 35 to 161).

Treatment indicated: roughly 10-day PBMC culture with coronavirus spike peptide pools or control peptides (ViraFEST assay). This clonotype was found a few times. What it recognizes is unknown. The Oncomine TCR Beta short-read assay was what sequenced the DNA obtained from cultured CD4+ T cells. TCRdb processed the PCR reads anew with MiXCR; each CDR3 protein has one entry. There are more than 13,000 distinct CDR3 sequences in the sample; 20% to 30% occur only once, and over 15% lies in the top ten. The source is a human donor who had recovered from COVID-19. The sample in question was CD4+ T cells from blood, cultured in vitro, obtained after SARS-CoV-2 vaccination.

In nucleotides, the CDR3 is TGTGCCAGCAGAGTACAGGGAGTGAATGGCTACACCTTC. Translated, it gives CASRVQGVNGYTF. The V call is TRBV28, the J call TRBJ1-2; TRBD1 is a possible D gene (6 bases). Trimming pared 6 bases from V and 6 bases from J, leaving 14 bases between. The CDR3 consists of 13 residues. CDR1 and CDR2 from the germline V gene are MDHEN and SYDVKM.